Sequencing of this T cell receptor beta chain was carried out in a study of blood T cell repertoires in COVID-19. Study in general: Acute and convalescent COVID-19 specimens originated in the United States, Italy and Spain. PBMCs, B-cell-depleted T cells, or T cells provided the cDNA or gDNA that made up the material.

This CDR3 is 16 amino acids long. V gave up 7 bases and J gave up 8 bases; unmatched junction bases: 15. Per germline, CDR1 LNHDA and CDR2 SQIVND (reference sequence). Data came from immunoSEQ multiplex PCR; TCRdb stores just in-frame clones and leaves some out. Among some 42,000 clones listed, around 90% were seen once. This TCR derives from a man in his fifties or sixties with active COVID-19. The source material was peripheral blood. The chain recombines TRBV19 with TRBJ2-1; 9 positions match TRBD2. CDR3 nucleotide sequence: TGTGCCAGTACTAGCGGGGCAGACCTGGGCAGCGATGAGCAGTTCTTC. Amino acids: CASTSGADLGSDEQFF.